The next 10 T cell receptor beta chains were all read from a single sample in a study of blood T cell repertoires in COVID-19. Profiled with immunoSEQ multiplex PCR; TCRdb holds only in-frame clones, not every one. The table shows approximately 290,000 clones, with approximately 90% occurring only once. Sequenced material: peripheral blood. The receptor source for this set is a woman in her 30s with COVID-19, enrolled during active disease.

This clone was detected only once. The chain has TRBV9 and TRBJ2-7; D possibly corresponds to TRBD1 (6 bases). Germline values: CDR1 SGDLS, CDR2 YYNGEE. The CDR3 runs 15 residues. Trimming removed 0 bases at V and 7 bases at J, with 17 bases between. Here the CDR3 DNA reads TGTGCCAGCAGCGTAGATACAGGGAGTAGGGGTGAGCAGTACTTC. Translating it yields CASSVDTGSRGEQYF.

The chain employs TRBV13 and TRBJ2-3; TRBD2 matches 13 bases. In germline, CDR1 is PRHDT, CDR2 FYEKMQ (reference sequence). This CDR3 comprises 18 residues. V dropped 5 bases and J dropped 6; count of bases not matched to a gene: 14. The CDR3 region is CASSVTSGRLLSLDTQYF. The DNA for the CDR3 is TGTGCCAGCAGCGTGACTAGCGGGAGGCTCCTATCCTTGGATACGCAGTATTTT.

This chain connects TRBV3-1 (or the pseudogene TRBV3-2) to TRBJ2-1; the match to TRBD2 covers 9 bases. The ends lost 1 base at V and 8 bases at J; junction bases unmatched: 6. This CDR3 has 15 residues. CDR1 LGHDT and CDR2 YNNKEL come from the germline V gene (reference sequence). The CDR3 region is CASSQGLAGSHEQFF. Here the CDR3 DNA reads TGTGCCAGCAGCCAAGGGCTAGCGGGAAGCCATGAGCAGTTCTTC.

The genes are TRBV12-3 or TRBV12-4 and TRBJ1-1, with 7 bases that match TRBD1. With V trimmed by 5 bases and J by 6 bases, 6 bases remained unmatched. This CDR3 spans 13 amino acids. The CDR3 region is CASSPRQGAEAFF. The CDR3 DNA is TGTGCCAGCAGTCCCAGACAGGGCGCTGAAGCTTTCTTT.

This chain connects TRBV10-1 to TRBJ1-1; no firm D call. The CDR3 is 13 residues long. CDR1 and CDR2 from the germline V gene are WNHNN and SYGVQD (reference sequence). The V and J ends lost 8 bases and 2 bases respectively, with 12 bases between them. This CDR3 reads CASLKDFNTEAFF. The CDR3, as DNA: TGCGCCAGCCTAAAGGACTTTAACACTGAAGCTTTCTTT.

This rearrangement joins TRBV6-1 to TRBJ2-5; TRBD2 agrees at 10 bases. This CDR3 is 16 amino acids long. CDR1 and CDR2 (germline): MNHNS, SASEGT. V was clipped by 1 base and J by 3 bases; unmatched bases: 5. CDR3 in DNA: TGTGCCAGCAGTGAAGTTAGCGGGAGGAAGAAAGAGACCCAGTACTTC. Protein: CASSEVSGRKKETQYF.

The V gene is TRBV18, the J gene TRBJ1-3; D may be TRBD1 (5 bases). The V gene's germline CDR1 is KGHSH and CDR2 LQKENI. CDR3 length equals 14 residues. V was pared by 4 bases and J by 2 bases, with 9 bases between. CDR3 DNA: TGTGCCAGCTCACGGGGGGACGCTGGAAACACCATATATTTT. Translated: CASSRGDAGNTIYF.

The V gene is TRBV15, the J gene TRBJ1-4; D call uncertain. The CDR3 is 18 residues long. Trimming removed 5 bases at V and 2 bases at J, with 21 bases between. Germline V gene data show CDR1 as LNHNV and CDR2 as YYDKDF (reference sequence). CDR3 residues: CATSALSGSRKTNEKLFF. CDR3 DNA sequence: TGTGCCACCAGCGCTTTATCTGGCAGCAGGAAGACTAATGAAAAACTGTTTTTT.

This chain connects TRBV6-4 to TRBJ2-2, with 7 bases aligning to TRBD1. This CDR3 region has 14 residues. The germline V gene has CDR1 MRHNA and CDR2 SNTAGT. The V and J ends lost 2 bases and 3 bases, in that order; junction bases with no gene match: 0. CDR3 bases: TGTGCCAGCAGTGACCAGGGGGACACCGGGGAGCTGTTTTTT. It codes for CASSDQGDTGELFF.

The chain carries TRBV27 and TRBJ2-7; 12 nucleotides align to TRBD1. V shed 5 bases, J shed 3 bases, and the junction held 5 bases outside the gene matches. This CDR3 region has 15 residues. CDR1 and CDR2 from the germline V gene are MNHEY and SMNVEV (reference sequence). The CDR3 region is CASSPGTGGFYEQYF. The CDR3 region has the DNA TGTGCCAGCAGTCCAGGGACAGGGGGCTTCTACGAGCAGTACTTC.